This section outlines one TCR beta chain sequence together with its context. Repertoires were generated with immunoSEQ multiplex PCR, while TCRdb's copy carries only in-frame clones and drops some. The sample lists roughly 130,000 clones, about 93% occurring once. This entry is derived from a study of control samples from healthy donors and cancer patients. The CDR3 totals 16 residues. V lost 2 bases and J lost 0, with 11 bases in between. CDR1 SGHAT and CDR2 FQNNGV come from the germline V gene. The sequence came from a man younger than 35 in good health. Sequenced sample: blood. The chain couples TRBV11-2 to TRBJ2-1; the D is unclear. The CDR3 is CASSLPHTYSYNEQFF. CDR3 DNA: TGTGCCAGCAGCTTACCCCACACGTACTCCTACAATGAGCAGTTCTTC.